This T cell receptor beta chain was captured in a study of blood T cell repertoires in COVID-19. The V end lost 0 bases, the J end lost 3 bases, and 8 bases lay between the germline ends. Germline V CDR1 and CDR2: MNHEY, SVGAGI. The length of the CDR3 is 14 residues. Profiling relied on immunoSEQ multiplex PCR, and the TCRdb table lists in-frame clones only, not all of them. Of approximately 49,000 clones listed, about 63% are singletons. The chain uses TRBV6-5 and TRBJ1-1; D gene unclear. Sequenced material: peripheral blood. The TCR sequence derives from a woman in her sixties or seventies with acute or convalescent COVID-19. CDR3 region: CASSYSPQDTEAFF. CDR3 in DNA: TGTGCCAGCAGTTACTCTCCCCAGGACACTGAAGCTTTCTTT.